This is a list of T cell receptor beta chains from one sample in a study of T cells in Graves' hyperthyroidism and ophthalmopathy. Each CDR3 protein is one row after TCRdb ran MiXCR on the multiplex PCR reads. This sample yields some 560,000 distinct CDR3 sequences, of which 13% to 15% are seen a single time; over 11% belongs to the top ten. The sequencing input was blood. The receptors were gathered from a middle-aged woman with Graves' hyperthyroidism. CDR3s include the opening cysteine and the closing phenylalanine or tryptophan. A D gene is named only where the DNA matches it firmly. Part of the rows lack a size; the others show once, few, many or a class for expanded clones.

V	J	size	D	DNA	CDR3
TRBV20-1	TRBJ2-1	many	TRBD2	TGCAGTGCACAAAGGACTAGCGGGAGGGCCCAAGAGCAGTTCTTC	CSAQRTSGRAQEQFF
TRBV7-3	TRBJ2-2	few	NA	TGTGCCAGCAGCCCCCTCCGAGAACAATTAAACACCGGGGAGCTGTTTTTT	CASSPLREQLNTGELFF
TRBV3-1	TRBJ2-7	many	TRBD2	TGTGCCAGCAGCCCCGGACTAGCGGAGGAGCAGTACTTC	CASSPGLAEEQYF
TRBV5-1	TRBJ1-6	many	NA	TGCGCCAGCAGCTTCAAAGCGGTGGATTCACCCCTCCACTTT	CASSFKAVDSPLHF
TRBV10-3	TRBJ2-1	many	TRBD2	TGTGCCAACAGCAGGGGGACTAGCGGTTACAATGAGCAGTTCTTC	CANSRGTSGYNEQFF
TRBV7-8	TRBJ1-5	few	TRBD1	TGTGCCAGCAGCCCCCACGACAGGGGGCTATGGCAGCCCCAGCATTTT	CASSPHDRGLWQPQHF
TRBV6-6	TRBJ2-7	few	NA	TGTGCCAGCAGTTACTGGGGCTCCTACGAGCAGTACTTC	CASSYWGSYEQYF
TRBV12-3/TRBV12-4	TRBJ2-1	many	TRBD1	TGTGCCAGCAGTTTGTCGGACAGGGGGCATAGTGAGCAGTTCTTC	CASSLSDRGHSEQFF
TRBV20-1	TRBJ2-7	few	NA	TGCAGTGCCCCCGGAGTATGGTACGAGCAGTACTTC	CSAPGVWYEQYF
TRBV12-5	TRBJ1-1	many	NA	TGTGCTAGTGGTTTGGGCCCCTCCGAATTGGTTGAAGCTTTCTTT	CASGLGPSELVEAFF
TRBV3-1	TRBJ1-1	NA	NA	TGTGCCAGCAGCCCAGGACAGAATTTTGAAGCTTTCTTT	CASSPGQNFEAFF
TRBV19	TRBJ2-5	NA	TRBD1	TGTGCCAGTAGTATCTTCGGGACAGCTAAAGAGACCCAGTACTTC	CASSIFGTAKETQYF
TRBV7-9	TRBJ2-2	many	NA	TGTGCCAGCAGCTGGGAGGTTGGCAGGTCGAACACCGGGGAGCTGTTTTTT	CASSWEVGRSNTGELFF
TRBV7-7	TRBJ2-5	many	TRBD1	TGTGCTAGCACCGGGGGACAGGAGGGAGAGACCCAGTACTTC	CASTGGQEGETQYF
TRBV6-1	TRBJ2-5	many	TRBD2	TGTGCCAGCAGTGAGGGGGGAGGGCCTCGGGAGACCCAGTACTTC	CASSEGGGPRETQYF
TRBV11-2	TRBJ2-5	many	TRBD1	TGTGCCAGCAGCCGCTCGACAGGGAGAGAGACCCAGTACTTC	CASSRSTGRETQYF
TRBV9	TRBJ2-2	many	NA	TGTGCCAGCAGCCCGAATCCCGGGGAGCTGTTTTTT	CASSPNPGELFF
TRBV3-1	TRBJ2-5	many	NA	TGTGCCAGCAGCCACCAGGGAGTAGAGACCCAGTACTTC	CASSHQGVETQYF
TRBV9	TRBJ2-1	many	TRBD2	TGTGCCAGCAGCGTTGCTAGCGGGCTTGGAGGCTCCTACAATGAGCAGTTCTTC	CASSVASGLGGSYNEQFF
TRBV20-1	TRBJ2-5	many	TRBD2	TGCAGTGCTGGACTAGCGGGAGGTGTGGAGACCCAGTACTTC	CSAGLAGGVETQYF
TRBV18	TRBJ2-1	many	TRBD2	TGTGCCAGCTCACCAACTAGCGGGGTAGGGGAGCAGTTCTTC	CASSPTSGVGEQFF
TRBV27	TRBJ1-1	many	NA	TGTGCCAGCAGGGGACGAGGTCCTGAAGCTTTCTTT	CASRGRGPEAFF
TRBV24-1	TRBJ1-4	few	NA	TGTGCCACCAGTGATGCGAGGGGATCTGGTGAAAAACTGTTTTTT	CATSDARGSGEKLFF
TRBV4-2	TRBJ1-5	few	NA	TGTGCCAGCAGCCAGAATGACAATCAGCCCCAGCATTTT	CASSQNDNQPQHF
TRBV7-2	TRBJ1-5	many	NA	TGTGCCAGCAGCATACCCGCTGTGGGCAATCAGCCCCAGCATTTT	CASSIPAVGNQPQHF
TRBV12-3/TRBV12-4	TRBJ1-1	many	NA	TGTGCCAGCACCCTTTTAGGCATGAACACTGAAGCTTTCTTT	CASTLLGMNTEAFF
TRBV27	TRBJ1-1	many	TRBD1	TGTGCCAGCAGTCACACGAGACAGGGTTCGTACACTGAAGCTTTCTTT	CASSHTRQGSYTEAFF
TRBV5-1	TRBJ2-3	many	NA	TGCGCCAGCAGCTTGGAGTCGTCAGATACGCAGTATTTT	CASSLESSDTQYF
TRBV19	TRBJ2-1	NA	TRBD2	TGTGCCAGTAGTAAGGGTTCGGGCGGGAGATACAATGAGCAGTTCTTC	CASSKGSGGRYNEQFF
TRBV13	TRBJ2-5	NA	NA	TGTGCCAGCAGCTTAAGTGTTAGTGAGACCCAGTACTTC	CASSLSVSETQYF
TRBV12-3/TRBV12-4	TRBJ2-2	many	TRBD2	TGTGCCAGCAGCTTGACTAGCGGGAATACCGGGGAGCTGTTTTTT	CASSLTSGNTGELFF
TRBV6-1	TRBJ1-4	few	NA	TGTGCCAGCAGGTGGGAGAATAGCGAAAAACTGTTTTTT	CASRWENSEKLFF
TRBV28	TRBJ1-2	many	TRBD1	TGTGCCAGCAAGTCCGGGACAGAGAAAAGAAACTATGGCTACACCTTC	CASKSGTEKRNYGYTF
TRBV29-1	TRBJ2-3	NA	NA	TGCAGCGTACAATTCACTAGCCATTTCACAGATACGCAGTATTTT	CSVQFTSHFTDTQYF
TRBV6-1	TRBJ2-2	few	TRBD1	TGTGCCAGCCAGACAGGGGGTACGAACACCGGGGAGCTGTTTTTT	CASQTGGTNTGELFF
TRBV6-6	TRBJ2-7	many	TRBD1	TGTGCCAGCAGTTACACCCGGGACAGGGTAAACGAGCAGTACTTC	CASSYTRDRVNEQYF
TRBV2	TRBJ1-3	many	TRBD1	TGTGCCAGCAGTGACCAGGGGGCTGGAAACACCATATATTTT	CASSDQGAGNTIYF
TRBV11-2	TRBJ2-1	many	NA	TGTGCCAGCAGCCAGATCCAGAACTCGGAGTTCTTC	CASSQIQNSEFF
TRBV3-1	TRBJ2-3	few	TRBD1	TGTGCCAGCAGCCCACAAATGGACAGGCCGACAGATACGCAGTATTTT	CASSPQMDRPTDTQYF
TRBV12-3/TRBV12-4	TRBJ1-6	NA	NA	TGTGCCAGCAGTCCCGGGAACTTCAATTCACCCCTCCACTTT	CASSPGNFNSPLHF
TRBV29-1	TRBJ1-2	NA	NA	TGCAGCGTGTTAAGGAGCTATGGCTACACCTTC	CSVLRSYGYTF
TRBV12-3/TRBV12-4	TRBJ2-1	many	TRBD2	TGTGCCAGCACCGCGGGGGGCTTGAATGAGCAGTTCTTC	CASTAGGLNEQFF
TRBV18	TRBJ2-7	few	TRBD2	TGTGCCAGCTCACCACCCTTGGCTAGCGGGAGACACGAGCAGTACTTC	CASSPPLASGRHEQYF
TRBV9	TRBJ2-1	NA	NA	TGTGCCAGCAGCGTTTCCAATGAGCAGTTCTTC	CASSVSNEQFF
TRBV28	TRBJ1-1	NA	NA	TGTGCCAGCAGTGCCGCATGGGGCACTGAAGCTTTCTTT	CASSAAWGTEAFF
TRBV11-2	TRBJ2-4	many	NA	TGTGCCAGCAGCTCCGCAGCCAAAAACATTCAGTACTTC	CASSSAAKNIQYF
TRBV7-6	TRBJ2-3	many	TRBD1	TGTGCCAGCAGCTCGACAGGGGTAAATAGTATTAGCACAGATACGCAGTATTTT	CASSSTGVNSISTDTQYF
TRBV7-2	TRBJ2-3	many	TRBD1	TGTGCCAGCAGCCGGGACAGCGGTAGCACAGATACGCAGTATTTT	CASSRDSGSTDTQYF
TRBV20-1	TRBJ2-3	many	NA	TGCAGTGCAACTGAAGCGGTTCTTGGGGCAGATACGCAGTATTTT	CSATEAVLGADTQYF
TRBV11-3	TRBJ2-2	many	NA	TGTGCCAGCAGCTTAGAGAGGAACACCGGGGAGCTGTTTTTT	CASSLERNTGELFF
TRBV5-4	TRBJ1-1	few	NA	TGTGCCAGCAGCGCTAGGGAAAGCATGAACACTGAAGCTTTCTTT	CASSARESMNTEAFF
TRBV7-9	TRBJ1-1	many	NA	TGTGCCAGCAGCCTAAGCGGGGCAGGCAGCAAACCCACTGAAGCTTTCTTT	CASSLSGAGSKPTEAFF
TRBV5-6	TRBJ1-2	NA	NA	TGTGCCAGCAGTTCTGCGGGGGGTACCTATGGCTACACCTTC	CASSSAGGTYGYTF
TRBV19	TRBJ2-3	few	NA	TGTGCCAGTAGTATAGATGACAGAAATACGCAGTATTTT	CASSIDDRNTQYF
TRBV28	TRBJ2-3	many	TRBD2	TGTGCCAGCAGCAAACTAGCGGATTTCACAGATACGCAGTATTTT	CASSKLADFTDTQYF
TRBV20-1	TRBJ2-1	many	TRBD1	TGCAGTGCTCAGGCATTGGACAGGGGTAATGAGCAGTTCTTC	CSAQALDRGNEQFF